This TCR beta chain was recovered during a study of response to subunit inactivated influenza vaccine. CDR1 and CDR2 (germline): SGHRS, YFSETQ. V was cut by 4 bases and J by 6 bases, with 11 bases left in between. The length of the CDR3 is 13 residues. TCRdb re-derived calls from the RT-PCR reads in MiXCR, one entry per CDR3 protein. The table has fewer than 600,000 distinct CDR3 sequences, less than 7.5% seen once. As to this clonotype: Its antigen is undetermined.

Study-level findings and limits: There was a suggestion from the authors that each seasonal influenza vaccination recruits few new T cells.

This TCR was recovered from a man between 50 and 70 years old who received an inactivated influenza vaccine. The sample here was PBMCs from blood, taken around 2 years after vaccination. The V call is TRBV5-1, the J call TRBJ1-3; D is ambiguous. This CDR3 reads CASSGPGQNTIYF. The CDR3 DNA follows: TGCGCCAGCAGCGGACCGGGTCAAAACACCATATATTTT.